A selection of T cell receptor beta chains follows, all from one sample in a study of cytomegalovirus exposure and HLA in healthy donors. Clones were read by immunoSEQ multiplex PCR, and TCRdb kept only the in-frame ones, dropping some. The sample records roughly 40,000 clones, about four fifths being singletons. The sequencing sample was made of PBMCs. These receptors all stem from a woman aged 35 to 49 in good health and CMV-seronegative. Both conserved end residues are part of each CDR3. A D gene is named only where the DNA matches it firmly. Expanded clones get a size class; other rows say once, few or many, or leave the size out.

clone_size j_call cdr3_length d_call v_call cdr3_aa cdr3_nt
- TRBJ1-6 15 - TRBV28 CASTPTRGGNSPLHF TGTGCCAGCACCCCAACCCGCGGGGGGAATTCACCCCTCCACTTT
- TRBJ1-6 15 TRBD1 TRBV7-9 CASSLVNRGISPLHF TGTGCCAGCAGCTTAGTTAACAGGGGAATCTCACCCCTCCACTTT
- TRBJ1-4 18 - TRBV7-6 CASSHLSTHEAANEKLFF TGTGCCAGCAGCCACCTCAGTACCCATGAGGCGGCTAATGAAAAACTGTTTTTT
once TRBJ1-5 12 TRBD1 TRBV28 CASRTGWEPQHF TGTGCCAGCAGGACAGGGTGGGAGCCCCAGCATTTT
few TRBJ2-1 16 - TRBV14 CASSQESGDSYNEQFF TGTGCCAGCAGCCAAGAATCAGGAGACAGTTACAATGAGCAGTTCTTC
- TRBJ1-2 13 - TRBV2 CASRGAFSYGYTF TGTGCCAGCCGGGGGGCGTTCTCCTATGGCTACACCTTC
- TRBJ1-1 15 TRBD1 TRBV7-2 CASSLVAGGDTEAFF TGTGCCAGCAGCTTAGTCGCAGGGGGTGACACTGAAGCTTTCTTT
few TRBJ2-7 13 - TRBV7-9 CASSLGHLGEQYF TGTGCCAGCAGCTTAGGACACCTTGGCGAGCAGTACTTC
few TRBJ2-6 15 - TRBV5-5 CASSLILSGANVLTF TGTGCCAGCAGCTTGATTCTTTCTGGGGCCAACGTCCTGACTTTC
- TRBJ2-5 13 - TRBV5-6 CASSLTSIETQYF TGTGCCAGCAGCTTGACTAGTATAGAGACCCAGTACTTC
- TRBJ1-6 14 - TRBV19 CASTPTGSGSPLHF TGTGCCAGTACCCCTACAGGGTCGGGCTCACCCCTCCACTTT
- TRBJ1-1 14 - TRBV7-9 CASSSSGFGTEAFF TGTGCCAGCAGCTCTTCAGGGTTTGGCACTGAAGCTTTCTTT
- TRBJ2-7 14 TRBD2 TRBV6-6 CASTGGAVGYEQYF TGTGCCAGCACCGGGGGGGCGGTGGGGTACGAGCAGTACTTC
- TRBJ1-2 15 - TRBV7-8 CASSFSSRIGYGYTF TGTGCCAGCAGCTTTAGCTCAAGGATAGGCTATGGCTACACCTTC
- TRBJ1-5 17 - TRBV27 CASRTLVRGGRMQPQHF TGTGCCAGCAGAACCCTCGTGAGGGGGGGGAGAATGCAGCCCCAGCATTTT
- TRBJ1-1 13 TRBD1 TRBV29-1 CSVSRQGGTEAFF TGCAGCGTATCCCGACAGGGAGGAACTGAAGCTTTCTTT
- TRBJ1-2 17 - TRBV28 CASSPRGGARPNYGYTF TGTGCCAGCAGTCCCCGGGGAGGGGCCCGTCCTAACTATGGCTACACCTTC
- TRBJ2-3 14 - TRBV29-1 CSVDGRGGTDTQYF TGCAGCGTTGACGGCAGGGGAGGCACAGATACGCAGTATTTT
once TRBJ1-3 13 - TRBV19 CASSPSSGNTIYF TGTGCCAGTAGTCCTAGCTCTGGAAACACCATATATTTT
- TRBJ1-6 13 - TRBV19 CASRGTLYSPLHF TGTGCCAGTAGGGGGACATTATATTCACCCCTCCACTTT
- TRBJ1-2 14 TRBD1 TRBV11-2 CASSPDRVPYGYTF TGTGCCAGCAGCCCAGACAGGGTTCCATATGGCTACACCTTC
- TRBJ2-5 11 - TRBV2 CASSPQETQYF TGTGCCAGCAGCCCCCAGGAGACCCAGTACTTC
- TRBJ2-3 15 - TRBV28 CASSQDRQFTDTQYF TGTGCCAGCAGCCAAGACAGGCAGTTCACAGATACGCAGTATTTT
- TRBJ1-5 17 TRBD1 TRBV18 CASSPPGTGIQNQPQHF TGTGCCAGCTCACCACCCGGGACAGGGATTCAAAATCAGCCCCAGCATTTT
- TRBJ2-1 14 TRBD1 TRBV23-1 CASSQSTGGSEQFF TGCGCCAGCAGTCAAAGTACAGGGGGAAGTGAGCAGTTCTTC
- TRBJ2-5 15 - TRBV7-9 CASSLSKGGRETQYF TGTGCCAGCAGCTTATCGAAGGGGGGGCGTGAGACCCAGTACTTC
- TRBJ1-5 13 - TRBV9 CASSVDFSQPQHF TGTGCCAGCAGCGTAGACTTTAGTCAGCCCCAGCATTTT
- TRBJ2-5 13 - TRBV5-1 CASRRQPGETQYF TGCGCCAGCCGCCGGCAGCCGGGGGAGACCCAGTACTTC
- TRBJ1-6 15 - TRBV7-8 CASSLRTVNNSPLHF TGTGCCAGCAGCTTACGGACAGTTAATAATTCACCCCTCCACTTT
- TRBJ1-2 11 TRBD1 TRBV29-1 CSVGGQYGYTF TGCAGCGTTGGGGGACAGTATGGCTACACCTTC
- TRBJ1-5 13 - TRBV2 CASRRDNNQPQHF TGTGCCAGCCGCCGGGACAACAATCAGCCCCAGCATTTT
- TRBJ1-2 14 - TRBV7-2 CASSPPGGAYGYTF TGTGCCAGCAGCCCCCCGGGAGGGGCCTATGGCTACACCTTC
- TRBJ1-5 16 - TRBV6-1 CASSEVKFTGGQPQHF TGTGCCAGCAGTGAAGTCAAGTTTACGGGGGGACAGCCCCAGCATTTT
- TRBJ2-3 15 TRBD1 TRBV6-5 CASRKQGAPSDTQYF TGTGCCAGCAGAAAACAGGGGGCTCCTTCAGATACGCAGTATTTT
- TRBJ1-6 15 TRBD1 TRBV5-1 CASSLDGTGPAPLHF TGCGCCAGCAGCTTGGACGGGACAGGGCCGGCACCCCTCCACTTT
- TRBJ1-5 14 - TRBV2 CASNSQGGGQPQHF TGTGCCAGCAATAGTCAGGGAGGAGGTCAGCCCCAGCATTTT
- TRBJ1-2 14 - TRBV9 CASSASGINYGYTF TGTGCCAGCAGCGCTTCCGGGATCAACTATGGCTACACCTTC